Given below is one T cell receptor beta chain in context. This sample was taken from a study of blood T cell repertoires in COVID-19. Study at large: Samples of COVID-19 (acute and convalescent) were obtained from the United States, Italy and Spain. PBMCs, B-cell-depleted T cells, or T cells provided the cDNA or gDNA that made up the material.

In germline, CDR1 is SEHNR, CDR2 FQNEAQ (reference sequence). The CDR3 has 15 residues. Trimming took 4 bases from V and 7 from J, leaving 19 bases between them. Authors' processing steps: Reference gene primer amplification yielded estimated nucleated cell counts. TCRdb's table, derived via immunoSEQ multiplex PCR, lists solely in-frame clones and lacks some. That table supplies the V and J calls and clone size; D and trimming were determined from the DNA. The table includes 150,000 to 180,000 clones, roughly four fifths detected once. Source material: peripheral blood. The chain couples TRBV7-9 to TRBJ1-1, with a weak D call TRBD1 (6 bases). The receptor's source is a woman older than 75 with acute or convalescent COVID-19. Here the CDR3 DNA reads TGTGCCAGCAGCTCCGACAATCAGGGGATCGTTGAAGCTTTCTTT. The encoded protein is CASSSDNQGIVEAFF.